These T cell receptor beta chains were read from a single sample in a study of blood T cell repertoires in COVID-19. TCRdb's copy holds only in-frame clones and misses some; the assay was immunoSEQ multiplex PCR. The sample lists over 350,000 clones, 85% to 90% seen once, with roughly 4.3% in the top ten. The sample comprised peripheral blood. The receptor set was obtained from a woman in her 30s with acute or convalescent COVID-19. The CDR3 runs from the conserved cysteine through the conserved F or W. D genes are given only for firm matches. Clone size is given for some rows only: seen once, a few or many times, or a class if the clone is expanded.

TRBV7-9	TRBJ2-7	NA	NA	CASSLGGVPPYEQYF	TGTGCCAGCAGCTTAGGCGGGGTACCTCCCTACGAGCAGTACTTC
TRBV11-3	TRBJ2-7	few	TRBD1	CASSLFRDRGGEQYF	TGTGCCAGCAGCTTATTCCGGGACAGGGGTGGCGAGCAGTACTTC
TRBV9	TRBJ1-1	NA	NA	CASSVVRGGMNTEAFF	TGTGCCAGCAGCGTAGTCCGGGGGGGCATGAACACTGAAGCTTTCTTT
TRBV29-1	TRBJ2-7	few	NA	CSLHQGISYEQYF	TGCAGCCTTCATCAGGGGATCTCGTACGAGCAGTACTTC
TRBV19	TRBJ2-7	NA	TRBD1	CASSLGQGSEQYF	TGTGCCAGTAGTCTGGGACAGGGCTCCGAGCAGTACTTC
TRBV19	TRBJ2-5	few	NA	CATRVGETQYF	TGTGCCACGAGGGTAGGAGAGACCCAGTACTTC
TRBV5-6	TRBJ2-1	NA	NA	CASSLTGFYNEQFF	TGTGCCAGCAGCTTGACGGGGTTTTACAATGAGCAGTTCTTC
TRBV5-4	TRBJ2-2	NA	NA	CASRGTGELFF	TGTGCCAGCCGCGGGACCGGGGAGCTGTTTTTT
TRBV7-9	TRBJ2-5	NA	TRBD2	CASSLGLAGGQETQYF	TGTGCCAGCAGCTTAGGACTAGCGGGGGGACAAGAGACCCAGTACTTC
TRBV4-2	TRBJ1-1	NA	TRBD1	CASSQDPRSGTARDTEAFF	TGTGCCAGCAGCCAAGATCCCAGGTCCGGGACAGCGAGGGACACTGAAGCTTTCTTT
TRBV2	TRBJ1-1	NA	TRBD1	CASSAWTGRNTEAFF	TGTGCCAGCAGTGCGTGGACAGGGAGGAACACTGAAGCTTTCTTT
TRBV5-1	TRBJ2-3	once	TRBD2	CASSLVPSGTTDTQYF	TGCGCCAGCAGCTTGGTTCCTAGCGGAACTACAGATACGCAGTATTTT
TRBV28	TRBJ1-5	NA	NA	CASSARNQPQHF	TGTGCCAGCAGTGCGCGCAATCAGCCCCAGCATTTT
TRBV13	TRBJ2-5	NA	NA	CASSLSPGEGEETQYF	TGTGCCAGCAGCTTGTCCCCCGGCGAAGGGGAAGAGACCCAGTACTTC
TRBV28	TRBJ2-1	NA	TRBD2	CASRILAGGDNEQFF	TGTGCCAGCAGAATTCTAGCGGGGGGGGACAATGAGCAGTTCTTC
TRBV9	TRBJ2-7	NA	TRBD2	CASSVGTSGGAFSYEQYF	TGTGCCAGCAGCGTAGGGACTAGCGGGGGGGCTTTCTCCTACGAGCAGTACTTC
TRBV3-1/TRBV3-2	TRBJ2-2	NA	TRBD1	CASSPGTGAGELFF	TGTGCCAGCAGCCCCGGGACAGGGGCCGGGGAGCTGTTTTTT
TRBV7-9	TRBJ2-7	NA	TRBD1	CASSWTGMAYEQYF	TGTGCCAGCAGCTGGACAGGGATGGCTTACGAGCAGTACTTC
TRBV11-2	TRBJ2-3	NA	TRBD2	CASSLEWRGGYVDTQYF	TGTGCCAGCAGCTTAGAGTGGCGGGGGGGTTACGTAGATACGCAGTATTTT
TRBV10-2	TRBJ1-5	NA	TRBD1	CASSDGLQGAISNQPQHF	TGCGCCAGCAGTGATGGTTTGCAGGGGGCCATTAGCAATCAGCCCCAGCATTTT
TRBV3-1/TRBV3-2	TRBJ2-1	NA	NA	CASSPGTPTYNEQFF	TGTGCCAGCTCTCCCGGGACTCCCACTTACAATGAGCAGTTCTTC
TRBV5-1	TRBJ1-1	NA	NA	CASSSLPRVAEAFF	TGCGCCAGCAGCTCCCTACCCAGGGTGGCCGAAGCTTTCTTT
TRBV4-2	TRBJ1-1	NA	NA	CASSQTSLQNTEAFF	TGTGCCAGCAGCCAGACAAGCCTACAGAACACTGAAGCTTTCTTT
TRBV24-1	TRBJ2-1	NA	NA	CATSDHGNEQFF	TGTGCCACCAGTGACCACGGCAATGAGCAGTTCTTC
TRBV5-1	TRBJ2-2	NA	NA	CASSLAPGIGTGELFF	TGCGCCAGCAGCTTGGCCCCGGGGATAGGGACCGGGGAGCTGTTTTTT